This T cell receptor (beta chain) was found in a study of T-cell reconstitution after alpha-beta-depleted transplantation in children. Study findings and constraints: Counts and diversity of T cells one year after transplant came mostly from newly produced T cells. After transplant, high TCRbeta diversity at day 60 in some patients arose from surviving recipient T cells and thymic progenitors. Where alpha-beta T cells came from about two months after transplant was reportedly several hundred expanded graft clones.

This clonotype was seen at least ten times. Its antigen is undetermined. Germline V gene data show CDR1 as MDHEN and CDR2 as SYDVKM. With 5 bases clipped from V and 0 bases from J, the junction kept 6 bases outside the gene matches. The CDR3 is 15 residues long. Unique molecular identifiers tagged the TCRbeta library. MiXCR was run by TCRdb on the PCR reads, yielding one entry per CDR3 protein. The sample shows about 510,000 distinct CDR3 sequences, 10% to 12% of them seen only once. This chain connects TRBV28 to TRBJ2-7; 8 nucleotides agree with TRBD1. This receptor was identified in a female patient aged 2-9 years who had a stem cell transplant for aplastic anemia, so the T cells may come from the graft donor. Sample: PBMCs, mostly from graft donor cells, taken 180 days after TCRalphabeta/CD19-depleted stem cell transplant. CDR3 loop: CASSPRDRHSYEQYF. DNA of the CDR3: TGTGCCAGCAGTCCACGGGACAGGCACTCCTACGAGCAGTACTTC.